This T cell receptor (beta chain) was identified in a study of blood T cell repertoires in COVID-19. Profiling relied on immunoSEQ multiplex PCR, and the TCRdb table lists in-frame clones only, not all of them. The sample includes roughly 200,000 clones, around four fifths of them seen just once. Germline CDR1 LNHDA, CDR2 SQIVND (reference sequence). This CDR3 is built from 17 residues. V lost 4 bases to trimming and J lost 5 bases, with 21 bases between them. The chain employs TRBV19 and TRBJ1-5; the D gene is possibly TRBD1 (6 bases). This TCR came from a man in his forties or fifties with acute or convalescent COVID-19. The sequenced material came from peripheral blood. CDR3 in DNA: TGTGCCAGTAGTACCAATTCAGGGGATGCGGTTTATCAGCCCCAGCATTTT. It is translated as CASSTNSGDAVYQPQHF. The whole variable domain, filled in from reference TRBV19 and TRBJ1-5, reads DGGITQSPKYLFRKEGQNVTLSCEQNLNHDAMYWYRQDPGQGLRLIYYSQIVNDFQKGDIAEGYSVSREKKESFPLTVTSAQKNPTAFYLCASSTNSGDAVYQPQHFGDGTRLSIL.